The table lists the clone carrying this T cell receptor beta chain with a few counts. Its antigen remains unidentified. This CDR3 spans 15 amino acids. V was shortened by 1 base and J by 0 bases, with 10 bases between the two germline ends. The germline V gene encodes CDR1 MGHDK and CDR2 SYGVNS. The sample comes from a study of beta chain features in type 1 diabetes. Study outcomes and limitations: VDJ junctions from type 1 diabetes patients carried fewer insertions and larger deletions. For Type 1 diabetes patients, all four CD4+ subsets carried TCRB CDR3s that were moderately but significantly shorter.

Markers CD45RO/CCR7/CD25/CD127/CD95/CD27 served to sort CD4+ naive, central memory, regulatory and stem cell-like memory cells. The study reverse transcribed the entire isolated RNA, so it sequenced expressed TCRB transcripts. Here immunoSEQ multiplex PCR was the method, and the copy in TCRdb shows in-frame clones only, minus some. This sample carries roughly 700,000 clones, roughly 12% of them seen once, and the ten largest clones take 0.022%. The chain links TRBV25-1 to TRBJ2-7; D might be TRBD2 (7 bases). The TCR originated in a man between 18 and 29 years old with type 1 diabetes. The sample was naive CD4+ T cells from blood. CDR3 sequence reads: CASSEWGGSSYEQYF. The CDR3 DNA sequence: TGTGCCAGCAGTGAATGGGGGGGCAGCTCCTACGAGCAGTACTTC.